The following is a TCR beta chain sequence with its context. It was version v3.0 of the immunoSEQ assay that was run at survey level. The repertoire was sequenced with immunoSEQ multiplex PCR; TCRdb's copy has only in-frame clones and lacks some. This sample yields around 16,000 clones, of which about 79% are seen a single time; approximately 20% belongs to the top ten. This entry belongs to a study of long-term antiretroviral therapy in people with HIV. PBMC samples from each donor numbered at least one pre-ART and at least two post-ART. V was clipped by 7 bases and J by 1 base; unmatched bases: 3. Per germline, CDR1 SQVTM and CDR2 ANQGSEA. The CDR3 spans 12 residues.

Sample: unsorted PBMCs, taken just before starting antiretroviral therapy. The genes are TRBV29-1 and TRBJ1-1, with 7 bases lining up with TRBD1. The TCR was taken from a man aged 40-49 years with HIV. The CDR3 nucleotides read TGCAGCGCCGCAGGGGGGAACACTGAAGCTTTCTTT. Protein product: CSAAGGNTEAFF. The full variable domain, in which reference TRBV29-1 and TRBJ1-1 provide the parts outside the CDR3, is SAVISQKPSRDICQRGTSLTIQCQVDSQVTMMFWYRQQPGQSLTLIATANQGSEATYESGFVIDKFPISRPNLTFSTLTVSNMSPEDSSIYLCSAAGGNTEAFFGQGTRLTVV.